Following are 15 T cell receptor beta chains from one sample sequenced in a study of T cells in Graves' hyperthyroidism and ophthalmopathy. There were TCR beta CDR3 regions amplified from RNA transcripts. HTBI primers drove first-round RT-PCR of the TCR CDR3. Each CDR3 protein gets one entry after TCRdb re-called the multiplex PCR reads with MiXCR. The data show around 420,000 distinct CDR3 sequences, 15% to 18% seen once. The sequenced sample was blood. These receptors came from a woman aged 18-29 years with Graves' hyperthyroidism.

The chain links TRBV12-3 or TRBV12-4 to TRBJ1-2, with 8 bases fitting TRBD1. This CDR3 has 17 amino acids. The trim removed 6 bases at V and 4 bases at J, leaving 16 bases unmatched. The CDR3 DNA is TGTGCCAGCAGATTCCGGGACAGGCGACATCTTCCCTATGGCTACACCTTC. Translated, it gives CASRFRDRRHLPYGYTF.

This clonotype occurred a few times. This rearrangement joins TRBV19 to TRBJ1-2, with 9 bases aligning to TRBD1. CDR1 is LNHDA, CDR2 SQIVND, per germline (reference sequence). J was trimmed by 4 bases and V by 3 bases; bases with no gene match: 9. CDR3 length: 16 residues. The DNA of the CDR3 is TGTGCCAGTAGTATCCTCCCGGGACAGGGATCCTATGGCTACACCTTC. Its protein product is CASSILPGQGSYGYTF.

The table lists this clonotype with many counts. The chain joins TRBV5-6 to TRBJ2-1; TRBD2 agrees at 7 bases. CDR1 SGHDT and CDR2 YYEEEE come from the germline V gene. CDR3 length equals 13 residues. V trimming: 6 bases; J trimming: 9 bases; junction bases outside the gene matches: 9. The CDR3 region has the DNA TGTGCCAGCACTCTGGGAGCGGGGTCTGAGCAGTTCTTC. Translating gives CASTLGAGSEQFF.

For the CDR3, the DNA is TGTGCCACCAGTGATTCAGGGGGGTCCTACAGGGGGAAGCAGTTCTTC. Its translation is CATSDSGGSYRGKQFF. The chain has TRBV24-1 and TRBJ2-1; 8 nucleotides line up with TRBD1. Germline CDR1 KGHDR, CDR2 SFDVKD. The CDR3 totals 16 residues. J gave up 11 bases and V 2 bases, and 13 bases lay outside the gene matches.

This clonotype appeared many times. The chain joins TRBV19 to TRBJ2-7; the D gene is possibly TRBD2 (5 bases). The CDR3 runs 13 residues. Germline V gives CDR1 LNHDA, CDR2 SQIVND (reference sequence). Trimming pared 0 bases from V and 4 bases from J, leaving 7 bases between. The CDR3 reads CASSIEGGYEQYF. CDR3 nucleotide sequence: TGTGCCAGTAGTATAGAGGGCGGGTACGAGCAGTACTTC.

V usage is TRBV7-9 and J usage is TRBJ2-1; 7 nucleotides line up with TRBD2. The germline gives CDR1 SEHNR, CDR2 FQNEAQ (reference sequence). With V trimmed by 1 base and J by 10 bases, 4 bases remained unmatched. CDR3 length: 13 amino acids. The CDR3, as DNA: TGTGCCAGCAGCTTAGAGCCGGGACTAGAGCAGTTCTTC. It is translated as CASSLEPGLEQFF.

This clonotype was found many times. The chain carries TRBV30 and TRBJ2-7, with 7 nucleotides matching TRBD1. The CDR3 spans 15 residues. Trimming cost V 4 bases and J 0 bases; bases outside gene matches: 9. The germline gives CDR1 GTSNPN, CDR2 SVGIG (reference sequence). The CDR3 spells CAWTRQGILSYEQYF. The CDR3 nucleotides are TGTGCCTGGACCCGACAGGGAATACTCTCCTACGAGCAGTACTTC.

This clonotype was observed at least ten times. V and J are TRBV20-1 and TRBJ1-2; the D gene is possibly TRBD1 (6 bases). The CDR3 extends over 12 amino acids. V lost 6 bases, J lost 7 bases, and 15 bases lay in between. Germline CDR1 DFQATT, CDR2 SNEGSKA (reference sequence). The CDR3 nucleotides are TGCAGTGCCGAGGGGGGAGAGGGTGGCTACACCTTC. Encoded protein: CSAEGGEGGYTF.

This clonotype was found many times. The rearrangement joins TRBV28 to TRBJ1-2, with D uncertain. From germline, CDR1 is MDHEN and CDR2 SYDVKM. This CDR3 spans 16 amino acids. V gave up 7 bases and J gave up 6 bases, with 24 bases separating them. CDR3: CASTLASHGRFNGYTF. DNA of the CDR3: TGTGCCAGCACCCTGGCTTCCCACGGACGATTCAATGGCTACACCTTC.

This clonotype occurred a few times. In DNA form, the CDR3 reads TGTGCCAGCATTCGGGACAGGGAGGTCACAGATACGCAGTATTTT. It encodes CASIRDREVTDTQYF. The genes are TRBV6-2 or TRBV6-3 and TRBJ2-3, with 9 bases fitting TRBD1. V trimming: 7 bases; J trimming: 2 bases; junction bases outside the gene matches: 7. The CDR3 covers 15 residues. CDR1 and CDR2 from the germline V gene are MNHEY and SVGEGT.

As for this clonotype: The CDR3 end shows no conserved phenylalanine or tryptophan, and so a read error is likely. It is unclear where the CDR3 begins or ends on the DNA, so no DNA is shown, and the CDR3 is as TCRdb lists it. The J gene is TRBJ1-1, the V gene TRBV29-1. The CDR3 extends over 16 residues, inclusive of both ends. Germline V gives CDR1 SQVTM, CDR2 ANQGSEA. CDR3 loop: CSVEDGFLGMGTEAFL.

The V gene is TRBV12-3 or TRBV12-4, the J gene TRBJ1-3; D is perhaps TRBD1 (6 bases). Deletions cut 3 bases from V and 2 bases from J, with 14 bases between. This CDR3 is 16 amino acids long. The CDR3 DNA follows: TGTGCCAGCAGTTTTAGGGTACAGGGAACTGGAAACACCATATATTTT. Translation: CASSFRVQGTGNTIYF.

This clonotype occurred many times. This chain links TRBV7-9 with TRBJ2-2; 9 positions match TRBD2. The CDR3 is 17 amino acids. The V segment lost 5 bases and the J segment 3 bases; nucleotides outside the gene matches: 10. Germline assignment: CDR1 SEHNR and CDR2 FQNEAQ (reference sequence). This chain's CDR3 is CASSNLLAGGHTGELFF. CDR3 in DNA: TGTGCCAGCAGCAACCTGCTGGCGGGAGGGCACACCGGGGAGCTGTTTTTT.

This clonotype was found many times. The J gene is TRBJ2-7, the V gene TRBV12-3 or TRBV12-4; D may correspond to TRBD1 or TRBD2 (5 bases each). The V gene lost 7 bases and the J gene lost 2 bases, with 9 bases spanning the gap. CDR3 length equals 12 residues. In nucleotides, the CDR3 is TGTGCCAGCACCAGAGGGGCCTACGAGCAGTACTTC. This sequence encodes CASTRGAYEQYF.

The chain has TRBV29-1 and TRBJ2-7; D not certain. Germline CDR1 SQVTM, CDR2 ANQGSEA. Trimming cost V 5 bases and J 6 bases, with 14 bases left between them. The CDR3 extends over 12 amino acids. The CDR3 protein is CSVHLGVSEQYF. For the CDR3, the DNA is TGCAGCGTTCACCTAGGAGTGAGCGAGCAGTACTTC.